This TCR beta chain was profiled in a study of shared clonotypes between healthy human individuals. Trimming removed 2 bases at V and 1 base at J, with 10 bases between. Germline values: CDR1 SGHTA, CDR2 FQGTGA. This CDR3 contains 15 residues. This clone was detected a few times. Sequencing was performed with immunoSEQ multiplex PCR; in TCRdb, only in-frame clones are kept and a portion is missing. This table has about 230,000 clones, just over 65% appearing once. The sample comprised memory CD4+ T cells sorted from blood. Indicated subset: CD45RA-negative fraction. The rearrangement uses TRBV7-3 and TRBJ2-3; possible D gene TRBD2, 6 bases. This clonotype was obtained from a man aged 25 to 40 in good health. CDR3 in amino acids: CASSLGASGTDTQYF. CDR3 coding DNA: TGTGCCAGCAGCTTAGGGGCTAGCGGCACAGATACGCAGTATTTT.